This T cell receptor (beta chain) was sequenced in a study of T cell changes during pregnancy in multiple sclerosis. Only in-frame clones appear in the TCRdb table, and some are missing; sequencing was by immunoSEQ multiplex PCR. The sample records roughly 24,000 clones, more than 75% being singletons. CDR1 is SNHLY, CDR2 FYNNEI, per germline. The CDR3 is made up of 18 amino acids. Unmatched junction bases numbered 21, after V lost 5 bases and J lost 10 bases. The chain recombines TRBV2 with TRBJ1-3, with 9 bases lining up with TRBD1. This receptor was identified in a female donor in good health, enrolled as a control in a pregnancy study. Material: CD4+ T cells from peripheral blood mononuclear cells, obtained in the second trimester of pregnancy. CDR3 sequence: CASSKSYPGQGKGTTIYF. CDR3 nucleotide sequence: TGTGCCAGCAGTAAAAGCTATCCGGGACAGGGAAAGGGGACGACCATATATTTT. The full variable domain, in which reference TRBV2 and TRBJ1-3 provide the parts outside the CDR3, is EPEVTQTPSHQVTQMGQEVILRCVPISNHLYFYWYRQILGQKVEFLVSFYNNEISEKSEIFDDQFSVERPDGSNFTLKIRSTKLEDSAMYFCASSKSYPGQGKGTTIYFGEGSWLTVV.